The 20 T cell receptor beta chains below come from one sample, sequenced in a study of cytomegalovirus exposure and HLA in healthy donors. Generated by immunoSEQ multiplex PCR, the TCRdb table keeps only in-frame clones and is missing some. This sample carries 200,000 to 250,000 clones, about 90% of them seen once, and the ten largest clones take around 12%. The sample consisted of PBMCs. All receptors derive from a man in his late teens or twenties in good health and CMV-seropositive.

V gene TRBV7-3 combines with J gene TRBJ2-7, with D perhaps TRBD1 (6 bases). Germline V CDR1 and CDR2: SGHTA, FQGTGA. The CDR3 length is 13 residues. The ends were cut back, 3 bases at V and 2 bases at J, with 8 bases in the middle. CDR3 region: CASSLGATYEQYF. CDR3 nucleotides: TGTGCCAGCAGCTTGGGGGCCACCTACGAGCAGTACTTC.

This chain connects TRBV4-1 to TRBJ2-7, with 10 bases lining up with TRBD2. J lost 2 bases, V lost 0 bases, and 4 bases had no gene match. CDR3 length equals 16 residues. The V gene's germline CDR1 is MGHRA and CDR2 YSYEKL. CDR3 sequence: CASSQDELAGTYEQYF. Here the CDR3 DNA reads TGCGCCAGCAGCCAAGATGAACTAGCGGGGACCTACGAGCAGTACTTC.

This chain connects TRBV5-6 to TRBJ2-7, with D unresolved. Per germline, CDR1 SGHDT and CDR2 YYEEEE. The V end lost 4 bases, the J end lost 2 bases, and 13 bases lay between the germline ends. The length of the CDR3 is 14 residues. For the CDR3, the DNA is TGTGCCAGCAGCCAATCGCCAGGCCCCTACGAGCAGTACTTC. Protein sequence: CASSQSPGPYEQYF.

This clone was seen repeatedly, ten times or more. The CDR3 DNA reads as TGTGCCAGCAGTATTCAAACTGCAACCGGGGAGCTGTTTTTT. Its protein product is CASSIQTATGELFF. V is TRBV27 and J is TRBJ2-2; no definite D call. Germline V CDR1 and CDR2: MNHEY, SMNVEV (reference sequence). V was cut by 5 bases and J by 5 bases, with 12 bases left in between. The CDR3 spans 14 residues.

The rearrangement links TRBV19 to TRBJ2-5; D unresolved. There are 13 residues in the CDR3. Trimming pared 7 bases from V and 2 bases from J, leaving 11 bases between. Germline CDR1 LNHDA, CDR2 SQIVND (reference sequence). This chain's CDR3 is CASIGPGQETQYF. CDR3 nucleotide sequence: TGTGCCAGTATTGGGCCAGGTCAAGAGACCCAGTACTTC.

The chain is built from TRBV28 and TRBJ2-7; D may correspond to TRBD1 or TRBD2 (5 bases each). Trimming shortened V by 6 bases and J by 6 bases, and 12 bases separated the two germline ends. The CDR3 is 12 amino acids. CDR1 MDHEN and CDR2 SYDVKM come from the germline V gene. CDR3: CASRSPGREQYF. The CDR3 nucleotides read TGTGCCAGCAGGTCGCCGGGGCGCGAGCAGTACTTC.

The V and J genes are TRBV7-2 and TRBJ1-2, with 7 bases identical to TRBD1. This CDR3 is built from 15 residues. Germline V gives CDR1 SGHTA, CDR2 FQGNSA. The V and J ends lost 5 bases and 2 bases, in that order; junction bases with no gene match: 8. CDR3 protein: CASSPWDSGNYGYTF. The CDR3 DNA follows: TGTGCCAGCAGCCCCTGGGACAGTGGAAACTATGGCTACACCTTC.

Points on this clone: The junction departs from germline at one end; a sequencing error may be responsible. The V call is TRBV28, the J call TRBJ2-6; D is possibly TRBD1 (6 bases). The length of the CDR3 is 15 residues. Per the germline V gene, CDR1 is MDHEN and CDR2 is SYDVKM. CDR3 coding DNA: TGTGCCAGCAGCTTATCAGGGGCTGGGGCCAACGTCCTGACTTTC. Translated, it gives CASSLSGAGANVLTF.

The J gene is TRBJ2-7, the V gene TRBV2; D gene ambiguous. The CDR3 contains 13 residues. The germline CDR1 and CDR2 sequences are SNHLY and FYNNEI. Trimming removed 0 bases at V and 2 bases at J, with 5 bases between. The CDR3 DNA follows: TGTGCCAGCAGTGAAGCGGCGGCCTACGAGCAGTACTTC. Amino acids: CASSEAAAYEQYF.

CDR3 nucleotides: TGTGCCAGCAGAGAATTAGCGGGAGGACCCAATGAGCAGTTCTTC. This codes for CASRELAGGPNEQFF. The V gene is TRBV4-2, the J gene TRBJ2-1, with 10 bases identical to TRBD2. Trimming took 6 bases from V and 6 from J; bases not matched to a gene: 8. CDR1 is LGHNA and CDR2 is YNFKEQ in the germline V gene. The CDR3 runs to 15 residues.

This chain connects TRBV2 to TRBJ1-5; D gene uncertain. This CDR3 is built from 14 residues. Per germline, CDR1 SNHLY and CDR2 FYNNEI. V shed 4 bases and J shed 1 base, with 8 bases lying between them. The CDR3 loop reads CASSGAGSNQPQHF. The CDR3 DNA reads as TGTGCCAGCAGTGGCGCCGGAAGCAATCAGCCCCAGCATTTT.

V is TRBV30 and J is TRBJ2-5; D is possibly TRBD2 (5 bases). Trimming shortened V by 7 bases and J by 0 bases, and 9 bases separated the two germline ends. The CDR3 is made up of 12 amino acids. The germline V gene encodes CDR1 GTSNPN and CDR2 SVGIG (reference sequence). The CDR3 protein is CAYSGDQETQYF. CDR3 bases: TGTGCCTACTCCGGGGACCAAGAGACCCAGTACTTC.

This chain connects TRBV4-3 to TRBJ1-1, with D uncertain. This CDR3 comprises 15 residues. V dropped 0 bases and J dropped 0 bases, with 8 bases sitting between them. CDR1 is LGHNA, CDR2 YSLEER, per germline. The CDR3 nucleotides are TGCGCCAGCAGCCAAGAGGGGAGATTGAACACTGAAGCTTTCTTT. Translating gives CASSQEGRLNTEAFF.

This chain joins TRBV29-1 and TRBJ2-3; D might be TRBD2 (5 bases). The length of the CDR3 is 15 residues. Trimming left V 3 bases short and J 3 bases short, with 16 bases between. The germline gives CDR1 SQVTM, CDR2 ANQGSEA. CDR3 amino acids: CSVDRRASITDTQYF. CDR3 bases: TGCAGCGTTGACCGGCGGGCAAGTATTACAGATACGCAGTATTTT.

V usage is TRBV7-2 and J usage is TRBJ2-5; D is ambiguous. In germline, CDR1 is SGHTA, CDR2 FQGNSA. This CDR3 region has 14 residues. Trimming removed 5 bases at V and 0 bases at J, with 10 bases between. CDR3 loop: CASSTASYQETQYF. The CDR3, as DNA: TGTGCCAGCAGCACGGCGTCTTACCAAGAGACCCAGTACTTC.

This clone was seen just once. This chain connects TRBV27 to TRBJ1-5, with 7 bases lining up with TRBD1. This CDR3 is 15 amino acids long. Germline trimming cut 4 bases from V and 6 bases from J; bases unmatched to any gene: 9. Germline-derived CDR1 and CDR2 are MNHEY and SMNVEV (reference sequence). The CDR3 spells CASSSTGFPSQPQHF. The CDR3 region has the DNA TGTGCCAGCAGTTCGACAGGGTTCCCCAGTCAGCCCCAGCATTTT.

This chain joins TRBV6-5 and TRBJ1-1; D remains unclear. CDR3 size: 14 residues. Trimming pared 4 bases from V and 0 bases from J, leaving 9 bases between. CDR1 is MNHEY, CDR2 SVGAGI, per germline. Here the CDR3 DNA reads TGTGCCAGCAGTTTCCTGGCCTTGAACACTGAAGCTTTCTTT. It is translated as CASSFLALNTEAFF.

This chain uses TRBV11-3 with TRBJ1-1, with TRBD1 matching 7 bases. Trimming removed 1 base from V and 4 bases from J; junction bases left unmatched: 3. Per the germline V gene, CDR1 is SGHNT and CDR2 is YENEEA. The CDR3 contains 14 residues. Written as DNA, the CDR3 is TGTGCCAGCAGCTTAGCCCACAGGGGCACTGAAGCTTTCTTT. It yields the protein CASSLAHRGTEAFF.

The J gene is TRBJ1-5, the V gene TRBV19; no reliable D call. Germline CDR1 and CDR2: LNHDA and SQIVND (reference sequence). V was cut by 1 base and J by 12 bases, with 13 bases left in between. This CDR3 is 13 amino acids long. The DNA of the CDR3 is TGTGCCAGTAGTATAGTATCGGGGTTGGGCCAGCATTTT. It specifies CASSIVSGLGQHF.

In its sample, this clone was seen once. The chain uses TRBV25-1 and TRBJ1-6, with D uncertain. V lost 0 bases, J lost 9 bases, and 9 bases lay in between. Germline assignment: CDR1 MGHDK and CDR2 SYGVNS. This CDR3 comprises 14 residues. Here the CDR3 reads CASSEYSQPSPLHF. CDR3 nucleotide sequence: TGTGCCAGCAGTGAATATTCACAGCCTTCACCCCTCCACTTT. Full variable domain (outside the CDR3, taken from reference TRBV25-1 and TRBJ1-6): EADIYQTPRYLVIGTGKKITLECSQTMGHDKMYWYQQDPGMELHLIHYSYGVNSTEKGDLSSESTVSRIRTEHFPLTLESARPSHTSQYLCASSEYSQPSPLHFGNGTRLTVT.